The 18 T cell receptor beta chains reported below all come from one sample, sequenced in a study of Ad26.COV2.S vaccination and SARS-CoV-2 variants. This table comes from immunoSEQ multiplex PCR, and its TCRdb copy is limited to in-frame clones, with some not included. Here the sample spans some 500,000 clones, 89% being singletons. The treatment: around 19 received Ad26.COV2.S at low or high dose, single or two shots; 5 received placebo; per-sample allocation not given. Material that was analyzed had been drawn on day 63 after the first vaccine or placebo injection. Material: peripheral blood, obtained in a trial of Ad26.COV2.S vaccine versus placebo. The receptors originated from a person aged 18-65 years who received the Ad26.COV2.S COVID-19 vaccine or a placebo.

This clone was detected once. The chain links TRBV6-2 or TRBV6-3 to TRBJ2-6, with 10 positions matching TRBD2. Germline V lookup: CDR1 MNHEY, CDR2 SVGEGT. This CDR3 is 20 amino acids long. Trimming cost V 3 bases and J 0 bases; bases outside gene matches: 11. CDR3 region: CASSYEGLAAFFSGANVLTF. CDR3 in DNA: TGTGCCAGCAGTTATGAAGGACTAGCGGCGTTTTTCTCTGGGGCCAACGTCCTGACTTTC.

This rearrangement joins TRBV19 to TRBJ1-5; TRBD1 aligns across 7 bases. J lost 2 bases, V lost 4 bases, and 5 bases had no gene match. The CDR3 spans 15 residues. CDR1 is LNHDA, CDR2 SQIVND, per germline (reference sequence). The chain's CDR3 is CASSKNRGGNQPQHF. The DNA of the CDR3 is TGTGCCAGTAGTAAAAACAGGGGCGGCAATCAGCCCCAGCATTTT.

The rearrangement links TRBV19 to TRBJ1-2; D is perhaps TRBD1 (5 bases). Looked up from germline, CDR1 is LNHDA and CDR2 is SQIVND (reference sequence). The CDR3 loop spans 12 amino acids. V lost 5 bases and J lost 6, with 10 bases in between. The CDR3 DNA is TGTGCCAGTAGTTTCAGGGTCCATGGCTACACCTTC. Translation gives CASSFRVHGYTF.

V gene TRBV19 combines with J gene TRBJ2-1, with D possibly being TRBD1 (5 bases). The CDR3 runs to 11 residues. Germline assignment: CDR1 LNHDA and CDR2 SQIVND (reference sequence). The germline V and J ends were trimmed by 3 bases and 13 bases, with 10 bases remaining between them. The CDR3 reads CASSMATEQFF. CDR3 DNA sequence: TGTGCCAGTAGTATGGCGACAGAACAGTTCTTC.

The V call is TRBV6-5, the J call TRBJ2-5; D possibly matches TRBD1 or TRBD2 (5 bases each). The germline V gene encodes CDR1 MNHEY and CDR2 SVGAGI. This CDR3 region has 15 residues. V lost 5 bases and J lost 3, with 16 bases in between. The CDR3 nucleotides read TGTGCCAGCAGTCTCTCGCGAGGGGCCGAAGAGACCCAGTACTTC. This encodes CASSLSRGAEETQYF.

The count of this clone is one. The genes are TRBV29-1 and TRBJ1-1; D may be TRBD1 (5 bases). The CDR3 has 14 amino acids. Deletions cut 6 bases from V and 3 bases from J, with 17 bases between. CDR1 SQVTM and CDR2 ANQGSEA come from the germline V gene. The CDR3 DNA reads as TGCAGCGTCGCCGTTGGGGGTGTGGACACTGAAGCTTTCTTT. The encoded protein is CSVAVGGVDTEAFF.

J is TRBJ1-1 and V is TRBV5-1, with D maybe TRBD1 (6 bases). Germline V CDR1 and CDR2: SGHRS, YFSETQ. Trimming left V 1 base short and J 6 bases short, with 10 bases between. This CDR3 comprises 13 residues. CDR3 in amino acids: CASSLWGQAEAFF. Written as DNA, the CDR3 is TGCGCCAGCAGCTTGTGGGGGCAGGCTGAAGCTTTCTTT.

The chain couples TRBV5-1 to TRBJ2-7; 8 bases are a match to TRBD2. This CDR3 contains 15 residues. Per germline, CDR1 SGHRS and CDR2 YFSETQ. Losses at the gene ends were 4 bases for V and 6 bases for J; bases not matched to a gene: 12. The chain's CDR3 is CASSPSGAGGSEQYF. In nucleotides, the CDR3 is TGCGCCAGCAGCCCCAGCGGGGCGGGGGGTAGCGAGCAGTACTTC.

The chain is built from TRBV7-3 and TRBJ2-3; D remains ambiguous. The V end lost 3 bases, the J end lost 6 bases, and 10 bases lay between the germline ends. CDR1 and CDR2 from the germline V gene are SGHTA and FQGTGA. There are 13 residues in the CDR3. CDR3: CASSLGQRDTQYF. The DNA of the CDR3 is TGTGCCAGCAGCTTGGGCCAACGGGATACGCAGTATTTT.

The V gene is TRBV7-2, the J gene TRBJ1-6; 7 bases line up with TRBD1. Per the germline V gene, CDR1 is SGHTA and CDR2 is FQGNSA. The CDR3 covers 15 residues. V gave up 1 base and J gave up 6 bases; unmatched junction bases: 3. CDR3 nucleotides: TGTGCCAGCAGCTTAGTAGGGGGCATTAATTCACCCCTCCACTTT. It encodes CASSLVGGINSPLHF.

The CDR3 is CAISESRTQYF. CDR3 coding DNA: TGTGCCATCAGTGAGTCTCGGACCCAGTACTTC. The V gene is TRBV10-3, the J gene TRBJ2-5; D gene ambiguous. Germline loops: CDR1 ENHRY, CDR2 SYGVKD. V was shortened by 0 bases and J by 7 bases, with 3 bases between the two germline ends. The CDR3 loop spans 11 amino acids.

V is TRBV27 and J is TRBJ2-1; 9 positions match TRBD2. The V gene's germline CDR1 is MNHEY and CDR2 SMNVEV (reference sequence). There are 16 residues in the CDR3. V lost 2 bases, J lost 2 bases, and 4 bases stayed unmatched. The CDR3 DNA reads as TGTGCCAGCAGTTTAAAGGGCGGGAGGGCCTACAATGAGCAGTTCTTC. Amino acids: CASSLKGGRAYNEQFF.

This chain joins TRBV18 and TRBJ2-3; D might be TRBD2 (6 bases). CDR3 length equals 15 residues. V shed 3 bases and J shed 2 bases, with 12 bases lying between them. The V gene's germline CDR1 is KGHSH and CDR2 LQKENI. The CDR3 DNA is TGTGCCAGCTCACCCCCCGGGAGATACACAGATACGCAGTATTTT. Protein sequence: CASSPPGRYTDTQYF.

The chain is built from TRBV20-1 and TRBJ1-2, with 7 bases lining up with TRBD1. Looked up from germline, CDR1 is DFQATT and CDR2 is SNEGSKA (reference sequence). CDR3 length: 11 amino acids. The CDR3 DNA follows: TGCAGCTCACAGGGGAACTATGGCTACACCTTC. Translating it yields CSSQGNYGYTF.

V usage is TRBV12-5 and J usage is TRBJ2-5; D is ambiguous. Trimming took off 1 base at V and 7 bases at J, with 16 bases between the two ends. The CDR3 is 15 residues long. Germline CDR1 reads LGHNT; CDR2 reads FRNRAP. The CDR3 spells CASGLGVYGDVTQYF. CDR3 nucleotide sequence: TGTGCTAGTGGTTTGGGGGTATATGGGGATGTGACCCAGTACTTC.

The CDR3 bases are TGTGCCAGCAGCCAGTCCGGACAGGGAGGGAAGTTCTTC. Protein sequence: CASSQSGQGGKFF. The chain is built from TRBV7-9 and TRBJ2-1; maybe TRBD1 (8 bases). Trimming removed 5 bases from V and 14 bases from J, with 19 bases in between. Germline-derived CDR1 and CDR2 are SEHNR and FQNEAQ (reference sequence). The CDR3 is 13 residues long.

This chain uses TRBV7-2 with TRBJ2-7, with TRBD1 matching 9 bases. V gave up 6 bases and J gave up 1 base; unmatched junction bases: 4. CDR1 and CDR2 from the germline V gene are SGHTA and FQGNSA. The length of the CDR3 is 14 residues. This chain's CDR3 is CASRSQGASYEQYF. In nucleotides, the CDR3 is TGTGCCAGCAGGTCACAGGGGGCGTCCTACGAGCAGTACTTC.

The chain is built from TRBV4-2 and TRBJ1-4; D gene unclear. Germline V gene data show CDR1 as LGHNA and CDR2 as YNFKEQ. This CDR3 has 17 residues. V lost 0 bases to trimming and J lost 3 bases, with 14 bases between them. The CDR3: CASSQDPVGLPNEKLFF. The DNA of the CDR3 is TGTGCCAGCAGCCAAGACCCGGTGGGGTTACCTAATGAAAAACTGTTTTTT.